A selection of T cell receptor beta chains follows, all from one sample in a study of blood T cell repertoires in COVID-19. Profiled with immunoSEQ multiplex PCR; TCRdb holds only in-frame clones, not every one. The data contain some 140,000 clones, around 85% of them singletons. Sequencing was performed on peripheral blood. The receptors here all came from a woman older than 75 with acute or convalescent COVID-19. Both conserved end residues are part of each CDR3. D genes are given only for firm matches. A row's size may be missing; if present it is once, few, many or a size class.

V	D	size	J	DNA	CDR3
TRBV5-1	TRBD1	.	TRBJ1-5	TGCGCCAGCAGGCCAGGGGGCTGGGGCAATCAGCCCCAGCATTTT	CASRPGGWGNQPQHF
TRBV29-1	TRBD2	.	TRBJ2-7	TGCAGCGTTGAGACTGGGACTACCCACGCCTACGAGCAGTACTTC	CSVETGTTHAYEQYF
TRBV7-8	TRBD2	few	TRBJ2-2	TGTGCCAGCAGCTTAGGGAGGCTAGCGGGGCGCGGCGCCGGGGAGCTGTTTTTT	CASSLGRLAGRGAGELFF
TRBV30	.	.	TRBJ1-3	TGTGCCTGGAGTGGAAGGGTCAACAGGATCTCTGGAAACACCATATATTTT	CAWSGRVNRISGNTIYF
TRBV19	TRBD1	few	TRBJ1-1	TGTGCCAGTAGGGGACGAGGAGGACAGGGGGACACTGAAGCTTTCTTT	CASRGRGGQGDTEAFF
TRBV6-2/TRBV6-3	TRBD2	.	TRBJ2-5	TGTGCCAGCAGTTACGCGGGGGGTCCGTCTGAGACCCAGTACTTC	CASSYAGGPSETQYF
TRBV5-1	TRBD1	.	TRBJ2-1	TGCGCCAGCAGCCAGCAGCAGGGGGTGTACAATGAGCAGTTCTTC	CASSQQQGVYNEQFF
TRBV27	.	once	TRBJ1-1	TGTGCCAGCAGTCCCCGTGCGGGAGGGAGAGCTTTCTTT	CASSPRAGGRAFF
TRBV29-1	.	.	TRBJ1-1	TGCAGCGTTGTGGGCGTCGCTGAAGCTTTCTTT	CSVVGVAEAFF
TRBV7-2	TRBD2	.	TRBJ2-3	TGTGCCAGCAGCAGAGCGGGGGCGAGCACAGATACGCAGTATTTT	CASSRAGASTDTQYF